Listed below are T cell receptor beta chains from one sample, sequenced in a study of T cells in tuberculosis. Produced via immunoSEQ multiplex PCR; TCRdb's table is partial and in-frame only. The data contain 30,000 to 35,000 clones, 80% to 95% of them seen just once; the ten biggest clones take up 2.2%. Sequencing was carried out using PBMCs. All receptors come from a donor aged 10 to 29 with latent tuberculosis or without tuberculosis infection. Each CDR3 is given without its conserved first and last residue. Fields, in order: J gene, V gene, D gene, CDR3 protein. D genes are given only for firm matches.

>TRBJ2-1|TRBV9|-
ASSSSDEQF
>TRBJ2-2|TRBV4-3|TRBD1
ASSHRTGGQITGELF
>TRBJ1-6|TRBV2|TRBD1
ASGLTGANSPLH
>TRBJ1-4|TRBV5-1|-
ASSSPQDLPPARYKLF
>-|TRBV29-1|TRBD1
SVEGTGKWDKLKGETQY
>TRBJ2-1|TRBV9|TRBD2
ASSVEGLAEEGYNEQF
>TRBJ2-1|TRBV20-1|TRBD1
SATQGGEQF
>TRBJ1-2|TRBV9|-
ASSRAWKRDGYT
>TRBJ1-6|TRBV14|TRBD1
ASSPPGQGYYSPLH
>TRBJ2-1|TRBV29-1|-
SVRLSNTPPFEQF
>TRBJ2-7|TRBV5-4|TRBD2
ASSPAGGNSYEQY
>TRBJ2-5|TRBV19|TRBD1
ASSVDRGYQETQY
>TRBJ1-5|TRBV19|-
ASSIGPSNQPQH
>TRBJ1-1|TRBV6-6|TRBD1
ASSGDRNTEAF
>TRBJ2-7|TRBV11-2|-
ASSYNRGTYEQY
>TRBJ2-1|TRBV7-6|-
ASSFGGAGRDNEQF
>TRBJ1-6|TRBV2|-
ASDGGPLH
>TRBJ2-2|TRBV28|TRBD2
ATELLAGISTGELF
>TRBJ1-5|TRBV6-6|TRBD1
ASSSQGFDQPQH
>TRBJ1-2|TRBV5-6|-
ASSLERQETNYGYT
>TRBJ2-1|TRBV9|-
ASSVGFPRGNSYNEQF
>TRBJ2-5|TRBV4-3|TRBD2
ASSQEGEGNQETQY
>TRBJ1-5|TRBV1|-
TSSQGWTGVCNQPQH
>TRBJ2-7|TRBV7-3|-
ASSEGLGGRSDEQY
>TRBJ2-5|TRBV15|TRBD1
ATSRDLRGPETQY
>TRBJ2-2|TRBV7-6|-
ASSLRSSGTGELF
>TRBJ2-7|TRBV28|TRBD2
ASSSGLADYYEQY
>TRBJ2-7|TRBV2|TRBD1
ASSDRTGSNEQY
>TRBJ2-2|TRBV7-7|TRBD1
ASSSRTGGSDSTGELF
>TRBJ1-1|TRBV7-9|TRBD1
ASSLSPGQGRNTEAF
>TRBJ1-5|TRBV4-1|-
ASSQNSANQPQH
>TRBJ2-7|TRBV5-1|TRBD1
ASSLAGTGWSYEQY
>TRBJ1-2|TRBV15|TRBD1
ATSRAQGDNGYT
>TRBJ1-5|TRBV19|-
ASSPWAGSNQPQH
>TRBJ2-1|TRBV23-1|-
ASSQSGGISYNEQF
>TRBJ1-4|TRBV6-1|-
ASSWQVQNEKLF
>TRBJ2-7|TRBV11-3|-
ASSLAGDHEQY